This TCR beta chain was documented in a study of human T cells and chemical hapten exposure. Findings of the study overall: Given that the donors had alopecia, their immune response may differ from that seen in healthy people.

On this clonotype itself: The target antigen is unknown.

As for time point: patch test 1, 2 weeks after DPC sensitization. Described treatment: therapeutic diphenylcyclopropenone sensitization with weekly scalp DPC. Whole blood, unfractionated, served as the material for total RNA extraction. TCRdb reprocessed the RACE reads with MiXCR, giving one entry per CDR3 protein. The repertoire holds 80,000 to 100,000 distinct CDR3 sequences, with 9.5% to 15% as singletons. The TCR comes from a woman in her thirties or forties with alopecia areata. Some clones in this sample may be carry-over from other donors' samples. The sample was whole blood, taken in connection with sensitization to the hapten diphenylcyclopropenone (DPC).

CDR3 sequence (DNA): TGTGCCAGCAGCAATGACAGGGGAGGGACCCAGTACTTC. This gives the protein CASSNDRGGTQYF. The chain has TRBV11-2 and TRBJ2-5; 8 nucleotides align to TRBD1. There are 13 residues in the CDR3. J was trimmed by 7 bases and V by 5 bases; bases with no gene match: 6. Germline CDR1 SGHAT, CDR2 FQNNGV.